This entry concerns a single TCR beta chain. Trimming stripped 1 base from V and 2 bases from J, with 15 bases between. Germline CDR1 reads SGDLS; CDR2 reads YYNGEE. CDR3 length equals 16 residues. This sample was taken from a study of blood T cell repertoires in COVID-19. Across the whole study: There were acute and convalescent COVID-19 samples, and they came from the United States, Italy and Spain. PBMCs, B-cell-depleted T cells, or T cells were the source of the cDNA or gDNA that made up the material.

TCRdb's table, derived via immunoSEQ multiplex PCR, lists solely in-frame clones and lacks some. The sample contains approximately 440,000 clones, 90% of which appear only once. Participants' own reports of clinical history determined their cohort assignment. Recovered status applied to Cohort 3 donors who had two consecutive negative PCRs. It also applied to those with clearance or with symptom resolution. This TCR derives from a man in his late teens or twenties who had recovered from COVID-19. The V call is TRBV9, the J call TRBJ1-2, with unresolved D. The sequenced material came from PBMCs or T cells enriched from blood (not recorded which). The CDR3 protein is CASSVKPPTANYGYTF. CDR3 sequence (DNA): TGTGCCAGCAGCGTAAAACCCCCCACAGCCAACTATGGCTACACCTTC.